This TCR beta chain comes out of a study of post-analysis software for immune sequencing data. General observations from the study: The five TRBV segments detected at higher frequency in patients than in controls included TRBV5-6, TRBV5-1 and TRBV20-1.

cDNA libraries for TCR beta contained unique molecular identifiers. One entry per CDR3 protein results from TCRdb running MiXCR on the PCR reads. The sample has about 820,000 distinct CDR3 sequences; around 50% are singletons. Trimming removed 3 bases from V and 6 bases from J; junction bases left unmatched: 5. Per the germline V gene, CDR1 is LNHNV and CDR2 is YYDKDF (reference sequence). This CDR3 is built from 14 residues. Remarks on this clonotype: The antigen is not known.

Material: blood. This chain links TRBV15 with TRBJ2-4; TRBD2 matches 7 bases. The TCR comes from a girl aged 5 to 17 with multiple sclerosis. CDR3 DNA sequence: TGTGCCACCAGCAGGAGCGGGACTACAAACATTCAGTACTTC. This translates into CATSRSGTTNIQYF. Variable domain in full (rest from reference TRBV15 and TRBJ2-4): DAMVIQNPRYQVTQFGKPVTLSCSQTLNHNVMYWYQQKSSQAPKLLFHYYDKDFNNEADTPDNFQSRRPNTSFCFLDIRSPGLGDTAMYLCATSRSGTTNIQYFGAGTRLSVL.